This is a list of T cell receptor beta chains from one sample in a study of shared clonotypes between healthy human individuals. The method was immunoSEQ multiplex PCR; TCRdb's version includes in-frame clones alone and lacks a portion of them. The sample has just over 2,000,000 clones, approximately 94% seen once. Material: naive CD8+ T cells sorted from blood. These receptors came from a man younger than 35 in good health. CDR3s leave out the opening cysteine and the closing phenylalanine or tryptophan. A D gene is named only where the DNA matches it firmly.

CDR3: ASSGTGTQY
V: TRBV5-6
D: -
J: TRBJ2-5

CDR3: ASSPLIVQGPRNEKLF
V: TRBV27
D: -
J: TRBJ1-4

CDR3: ASSLTGAAYGYT
V: TRBV28
D: TRBD1
J: TRBJ1-2

CDR3: ASSRGLEQY
V: TRBV28
D: -
J: TRBJ2-7

CDR3: ASSYWEQDRYGYT
V: TRBV6-5
D: -
J: TRBJ1-2

CDR3: ASSSGLAGYNEQF
V: TRBV27
D: TRBD2
J: TRBJ2-1

CDR3: ASSLASGAYEQY
V: TRBV5-6
D: TRBD2
J: TRBJ2-7

CDR3: ASSDNRLAGEGYEQY
V: TRBV2
D: TRBD2
J: TRBJ2-7

CDR3: ASSLALAGNNEKLF
V: TRBV11-2
D: -
J: TRBJ1-4

CDR3: ASSYSQYYEQY
V: TRBV6-5
D: -
J: TRBJ2-7

CDR3: ASSLRGAPYNGQF
V: TRBV28
D: TRBD2
J: TRBJ2-1

CDR3: ASSYSRLSETQY
V: TRBV6-6
D: -
J: TRBJ2-5

CDR3: ASSPRTARDRNVYGYT
V: TRBV19
D: TRBD1
J: TRBJ1-2

CDR3: ASSYENTGELF
V: TRBV6-6
D: -
J: TRBJ2-2

CDR3: ASSIGGRITQY
V: TRBV19
D: -
J: TRBJ2-3

CDR3: AQEGDSYNEQF
V: TRBV30
D: TRBD1
J: TRBJ2-1

CDR3: SVRTSQSYGYT
V: TRBV29-1
D: -
J: TRBJ1-2

CDR3: ASSHLGVSGTYEQY
V: TRBV27
D: -
J: TRBJ2-7

CDR3: AWSEDRESSAGELF
V: TRBV30
D: TRBD1
J: TRBJ2-2

CDR3: ASSFWGGADTQY
V: TRBV27
D: -
J: TRBJ2-3

CDR3: ASSTRETGSIYEDTQY
V: TRBV19
D: TRBD1
J: TRBJ2-3

CDR3: ASSGRRGDTEAF
V: TRBV9
D: -
J: TRBJ1-1

CDR3: ASSQDGPFSTDTQY
V: TRBV14
D: -
J: TRBJ2-3

CDR3: SVGGVGWHEQY
V: TRBV29-1
D: -
J: TRBJ2-7

CDR3: AISASGEAYYEQY
V: TRBV10-3
D: -
J: TRBJ2-7

CDR3: SGEDGYGYT
V: TRBV29-1
D: -
J: TRBJ1-2

CDR3: ASSKNIAGSHEQY
V: TRBV27
D: TRBD2
J: TRBJ2-7

CDR3: ASSLLASPLH
V: TRBV5-8
D: -
J: TRBJ1-6

CDR3: ASSEADWARTQY
V: TRBV2
D: -
J: TRBJ2-5

CDR3: ASSSSRDYNSPLH
V: TRBV5-6
D: -
J: TRBJ1-6

CDR3: ASSYPGRKGTEAF
V: TRBV6-5
D: -
J: TRBJ1-1

CDR3: ASSVGGSPNTEAF
V: TRBV9
D: -
J: TRBJ1-1

CDR3: ASSLGGENIQY
V: TRBV7-9
D: -
J: TRBJ2-4

CDR3: AWSPGPGSFYEQY
V: TRBV30
D: -
J: TRBJ2-7

CDR3: ASSHPGQDYGYT
V: TRBV4-1
D: TRBD1
J: TRBJ1-2

CDR3: ASSVNGAYEQY
V: TRBV9
D: -
J: TRBJ2-7

CDR3: ASLPRDTASGNTIY
V: TRBV6-6
D: -
J: TRBJ1-3

CDR3: ASSLGAGDSPLH
V: TRBV5-6
D: -
J: TRBJ1-6

CDR3: ASSLTGSTDTQY
V: TRBV7-9
D: TRBD1
J: TRBJ2-3

CDR3: ASSLDRGLGYT
V: TRBV9
D: TRBD1
J: TRBJ1-2